A selection of T cell receptor beta chains follows, all from one sample in a study of cytomegalovirus exposure and HLA in healthy donors. Produced via immunoSEQ multiplex PCR; TCRdb's table is partial and in-frame only. The table shows about 130,000 clones, with 89% occurring only once. Sequenced: PBMCs. Receptors originate from a woman younger than 30 in good health and CMV-seropositive. CDR3s include the opening cysteine and the closing phenylalanine or tryptophan. D genes are given only for firm matches. A row's size may be missing; if present it is once, few, many or a size class.

d_gene | abundance | j_gene | v_gene | CDR3nt | CDR3aa
. | . | TRBJ2-3 | TRBV12-5 | TGTGCTAGTGGTTTGGTCTCCACAGATACGCAGTATTTT | CASGLVSTDTQYF
. | few | TRBJ2-1 | TRBV7-9 | TGTGCCAGCAGCTTAGTCACTAGCTACAATGAGCAGTTCTTC | CASSLVTSYNEQFF
. | . | TRBJ2-5 | TRBV4-1 | TGCGCCAGCAGGAGCGACTCAGCGGGCGAGACCCAGTACTTC | CASRSDSAGETQYF
. | . | TRBJ2-4 | TRBV4-1 | TGCGCCAGCAGCCAGTTGGGGAGGTGGAACATTCAGTACTTC | CASSQLGRWNIQYF
TRBD2 | . | TRBJ2-3 | TRBV5-1 | TGCGCCAGCAGCTTAGCGGGGGTCACAGATACGCAGTATTTT | CASSLAGVTDTQYF
. | many | TRBJ1-2 | TRBV28 | TGTGCCAGCAGCGGTAGGGGAAACTATGGCTACACCTTC | CASSGRGNYGYTF
. | . | TRBJ1-1 | TRBV4-1 | TGCGCCAGCAGCCAAGAACACAGGGTTTTAACTGAAGCTTTCTTT | CASSQEHRVLTEAFF
. | . | TRBJ2-7 | TRBV9 | TGTGCCAGCAGCGTAGCGGCTAGCGCGTTTGACGAGCAGTACTTC | CASSVAASAFDEQYF
. | few | TRBJ1-2 | TRBV6-5 | TGTGCCAACCGGAGGGGTGGCTACACCTTC | CANRRGGYTF
. | . | TRBJ1-5 | TRBV6-5 | TGTGCCAGCAGTTATCATCCGCAGGGAGGGCAGCCCCAGCATTTT | CASSYHPQGGQPQHF
. | . | TRBJ1-2 | TRBV28 | TGTGCCAGCAGTTTATTACCGGGGAGCTATGGCTACACCTTC | CASSLLPGSYGYTF
TRBD1 | . | TRBJ2-7 | TRBV30 | TGTGCCTGGACCGGGACAGCGAGCTCCTACGAGCAGTACTTC | CAWTGTASSYEQYF
. | . | TRBJ1-1 | TRBV6-6 | TGTGCCAGCAGTTACTCCAGGGACTTCAACACTGAAGCTTTCTTT | CASSYSRDFNTEAFF
. | . | TRBJ2-1 | TRBV4-2 | TGTGCCAGCAGCCAACCTAAGAATGAGCAGTTCTTC | CASSQPKNEQFF
TRBD1 | . | TRBJ1-3 | TRBV5-8 | TGTGCCAGCAGCATTGGACAGGGCGCTAAACCCCTCTCTGGAAACACCATATATTTT | CASSIGQGAKPLSGNTIYF
TRBD1 | . | TRBJ1-6 | TRBV6-1 | TGTGCCAGCAGTGAATTGGTAGGGGGACAGGGCAATTCACCCCTCCACTTT | CASSELVGGQGNSPLHF
TRBD1 | once | TRBJ1-2 | TRBV30 | TGTGCCTGCCTGAGGGGGCGAATAAACTATGGCTACACCTTC | CACLRGRINYGYTF
. | once | TRBJ1-4 | TRBV7-9 | TGTGCCAGCAGCTCCTCGGGGGAAAAACTGTTTTTT | CASSSSGEKLFF
. | once | TRBJ2-7 | TRBV28 | TGTGCCAGCAGTTTATTGGGTTGGCAGGGGGGATACGAGCAGTACTTC | CASSLLGWQGGYEQYF
. | . | TRBJ1-1 | TRBV7-9 | TGTGCCAGCAGCTTAGCAAAAGTGACTCTGAACACTGAAGCTTTCTTT | CASSLAKVTLNTEAFF
TRBD1 | . | TRBJ1-3 | TRBV12-5 | TGTGCTAGTGGTTTGGTACTGGGGACAGCAACCTCTGGAAACACCATATATTTT | CASGLVLGTATSGNTIYF
. | . | TRBJ1-2 | TRBV6-5 | TGTGCCAGCAGTTACTCAACGGACTATGGCTACACCTTC | CASSYSTDYGYTF
TRBD1 | . | TRBJ1-4 | TRBV7-4 | TGTGCCAGCAGACCACACAGGGGGGCTAATGAAAAACTGTTTTTT | CASRPHRGANEKLFF
TRBD1 | . | TRBJ2-7 | TRBV27 | TGTGCCAGCAGTTTAATTGGGACAGGGTTCTACGAGCAGTACTTC | CASSLIGTGFYEQYF
TRBD2 | . | TRBJ2-5 | TRBV5-4 | TGTGCCAGCAGCCCAAGGGGACTAGCGGGGGGAAAAACCCAAGAGACCCAGTACTTC | CASSPRGLAGGKTQETQYF
TRBD1 | . | TRBJ2-5 | TRBV5-1 | TGCGCCAGCAGCTTGGTTCCAGCCGGGACAGGACGTTCTTCCCCCGAGACCCAGTACTTC | CASSLVPAGTGRSSPETQYF
. | once | TRBJ2-5 | TRBV5-1 | TGCGCCAGCAGCCCCGCCCCCGCGGAGACCCAGTACTTC | CASSPAPAETQYF
TRBD1 | few | TRBJ1-6 | TRBV7-9 | TGTGCCAGCAGCCCGGGACAGGGGGAATCCTATAATTCACCCCTCCACTTT | CASSPGQGESYNSPLHF
. | . | TRBJ1-2 | TRBV5-6 | TGTGCCAGCGCATTGAGGTCCAGGGTCTATGGCTACACCTTC | CASALRSRVYGYTF
. | . | TRBJ2-7 | TRBV4-1 | TGCGCCAGCAGCCAAGGGAGGGTAGGGCACTACGAGCAGTACTTC | CASSQGRVGHYEQYF
. | . | TRBJ2-5 | TRBV5-6 | TGTGCCAGCAGCTTGGCGACCTCCGGGGAGACCCAGTACTTC | CASSLATSGETQYF